This T cell receptor (beta chain) originates from a study of cytomegalovirus exposure and HLA in healthy donors. Some clones are missing from TCRdb's copy, which holds only in-frame ones; the method was immunoSEQ multiplex PCR. The profile shows fewer than 250,000 clones, around nine tenths of them singletons. V lost 2 bases, J lost 4 bases, and 3 bases stayed unmatched. This CDR3 is 15 amino acids long. Germline CDR1 and CDR2: ENHRY and SYGVKD. The sequence was collected from a man between 18 and 35 years old in good health and CMV-seronegative. The chain has TRBV10-3 and TRBJ2-1; 9 nucleotides align to TRBD2. Input material: PBMCs. The CDR3, as DNA: TGTGCCATCAGTGAGGCCACTAGCGGGTACAATGAGCAGTTCTTC. Its protein is CAISEATSGYNEQFF.